Following are 27 T cell receptor beta chains from one sample sequenced in a study of OX40 agonist ivuxolimab in advanced cancers. Sequencing used immunoSEQ multiplex PCR; TCRdb keeps in-frame clones, though not all of them. The sample carries approximately 110,000 clones, around 90% recorded once. The source was CD4+ or CD8+ T cells sorted from blood, collected in a trial of the OX40 agonist ivuxolimab. The receptor source for this set is an adult with an advanced solid tumor such as melanoma, head and neck, liver or kidney cancer.

The CDR3 is CASSLDRANYGYTF. The DNA of the CDR3 is TGTGCCAGCAGTCTAGACAGGGCTAACTATGGCTACACCTTC. The rearrangement uses TRBV28 and TRBJ1-2, with 7 bases aligning to TRBD1. Germline-derived CDR1 and CDR2 are MDHEN and SYDVKM. Germline trimming cut 5 bases from V and 0 bases from J; bases unmatched to any gene: 3. The CDR3 extends over 14 amino acids.

Here the CDR3 DNA reads TGTGCCAGTAGTAGAATACAGGGTAACTATGGCTACACCTTC. It encodes CASSRIQGNYGYTF. J is TRBJ1-2 and V is TRBV19, with D possibly matching TRBD1 (6 bases). The germline CDR1 and CDR2 sequences are LNHDA and SQIVND (reference sequence). This CDR3 contains 14 residues. Trimming shortened V by 4 bases and J by 1 base, and 10 bases separated the two germline ends.

This chain connects TRBV19 to TRBJ2-7, with a possible D match to TRBD1 (5 bases). V was trimmed by 9 bases and J by 0 bases, leaving 12 bases between them. The V gene's germline CDR1 is LNHDA and CDR2 SQIVND (reference sequence). The CDR3 consists of 13 residues. DNA of the CDR3: TGTGCCAGAGGGGCTCCGAGCTCCTACGAGCAGTACTTC. It yields the protein CARGAPSSYEQYF.

The count of this clone is one. V is TRBV30 and J is TRBJ2-5; a weak D match, TRBD2 (6 bases). Trimming removed 0 bases from V and 5 bases from J, with 13 bases in between. CDR3 length: 14 amino acids. Germline V gives CDR1 GTSNPN, CDR2 SVGIG (reference sequence). The CDR3 bases are TGTGCCTGGAGTGTACTGGGAGGAGGGGAGACCCAGTACTTC. Translated, it gives CAWSVLGGGETQYF.

The chain joins TRBV5-1 to TRBJ2-7; weak D call: TRBD2 (5 bases). The germline V gene has CDR1 SGHRS and CDR2 YFSETQ. This CDR3 region has 14 residues. Trimming left V 4 bases short and J 3 bases short, with 14 bases between. DNA of the CDR3: TGCGCCAGCAGCCTGACGGGGAGTAACTACGAGCAGTACTTC. As protein: CASSLTGSNYEQYF.

The V call is TRBV5-6, the J call TRBJ2-5; no reliable D call. There are 13 residues in the CDR3. Germline assignment: CDR1 SGHDT and CDR2 YYEEEE. V lost 0 bases to trimming and J lost 7 bases, with 10 bases between them. CDR3 loop: CASSLADSGTQYF. In DNA form, the CDR3 reads TGTGCCAGCAGCTTGGCGGATTCCGGGACCCAGTACTTC.

The chain has TRBV11-2 and TRBJ1-5; D not resolved. This CDR3 comprises 15 residues. Germline V CDR1 and CDR2: SGHAT, FQNNGV. V lost 5 bases and J 4 bases, leaving 15 bases between the germline ends. The CDR3 loop is CASSLAPGVNQPQHF. The CDR3 DNA sequence: TGTGCCAGCAGCCTGGCGCCAGGAGTGAATCAGCCCCAGCATTTT.

CDR3 protein: CASSPGTQDNEQFF. CDR3 DNA: TGTGCCAGCTCACCAGGGACTCAAGACAATGAGCAGTTCTTC. The chain is built from TRBV18 and TRBJ2-1; maybe TRBD2 (6 bases). Trimming stripped 2 bases from V and 5 bases from J, with 10 bases between. CDR1 and CDR2 (germline): KGHSH, LQKENI. The CDR3 length is 14 residues.

The rearrangement uses TRBV27 and TRBJ1-2; D is uncertain. The CDR3 contains 14 residues. CDR1 is MNHEY and CDR2 is SMNVEV in the germline V gene (reference sequence). The V end lost 0 bases, the J end lost 10 bases, and 15 bases lay between the germline ends. Written as DNA, the CDR3 is TGTGCCAGCAGTTTATCGCCCGCTCGGGGTGCCTACACCTTC. Residues: CASSLSPARGAYTF.

This sequence joins TRBV19 and TRBJ1-5, with D unclear. The CDR3 extends over 12 amino acids. The V end was cut by 3 bases, the J end by 5 bases, with 5 bases between. Germline V gives CDR1 LNHDA, CDR2 SQIVND (reference sequence). CDR3 sequence (DNA): TGTGCCAGTAGTATTGGTGATCAGCCCCAGCATTTT. It is translated as CASSIGDQPQHF.

The chain has TRBV7-2 and TRBJ1-3; 9 nucleotides agree with TRBD1. Germline CDR1 reads SGHTA; CDR2 reads FQGNSA. After removal of 3 bases from V and 0 bases from J, the junction contained 3 bases not matched to a gene. This CDR3 region has 16 residues. The CDR3 DNA reads TGTGCCAGCAGCTTCGGGACAGGGAGCTCTGGAAACACCATATATTTT. Its protein is CASSFGTGSSGNTIYF.

The gene calls are TRBV5-1 and TRBJ2-1; TRBD2 matches at 11 bases. CDR1 SGHRS and CDR2 YFSETQ come from the germline V gene. Germline trimming cut 6 bases from V and 8 bases from J; bases unmatched to any gene: 7. The CDR3 runs to 14 residues. The DNA for the CDR3 is TGCGCCAGCAAAGCACTAGCGGGAGCATATGAGCAGTTCTTC. Protein: CASKALAGAYEQFF.

The V and J genes are TRBV13 and TRBJ2-1; D is undetermined. V was cut by 2 bases and J by 0 bases, with 11 bases left in between. The CDR3 consists of 16 residues. From germline, CDR1 is PRHDT and CDR2 FYEKMQ (reference sequence). The CDR3 here is CASSLRSAYSYNEQFF. The CDR3 coding sequence is TGTGCCAGCAGCTTAAGATCGGCGTACTCCTACAATGAGCAGTTCTTC. Full variable domain (rest looked up from reference TRBV13 and TRBJ2-1): AAGVIQSPRHLIKEKRETATLKCYPIPRHDTVYWYQQGPGQDPQFLISFYEKMQSDKGSIPDRFSAQQFSDYHSELNMSSLELGDSALYFCASSLRSAYSYNEQFFGPGTRLTVL.

The gene calls are TRBV28 and TRBJ2-7, with 9 positions matching TRBD1. After removal of 6 bases from V and 5 bases from J, the junction contained 11 bases not matched to a gene. CDR1 and CDR2 from the germline V gene are MDHEN and SYDVKM. The CDR3 runs 15 residues. Written as DNA, the CDR3 is TGTGCCAGCAGCTCTATGACAGGGGGAAGGAACGAGCAGTACTTC. Protein product: CASSSMTGGRNEQYF.

Details on this clone: One end of the junction is discordant with germline, which a read error may explain. This chain links TRBV7-7 with TRBJ2-7; D may correspond to TRBD1 or TRBD2 (5 bases each). Germline V lookup: CDR1 SSHAT, CDR2 FNYEAQ (reference sequence). This CDR3 contains 14 residues. The CDR3 nucleotides are TGTGCTAGCAGCTCGGGACCGAGCTCCTACGAGCAGTACTTC. Amino acid sequence: CASSSGPSSYEQYF. Supplemented by reference TRBV7-7 and TRBJ2-7, the full variable domain reads GAGVSQSPRYKVTKRGQDVTLRCDPISSHATLYWYQQALGQGPEFLTYFNYEAQPDKSGLPSDRFSAERPEGSISTLTIQRTEQRDSAMYRCASSSGPSSYEQYFGPGTRLTVT.

The chain is built from TRBV20-1 and TRBJ1-1; unclear D gene. Germline values: CDR1 DFQATT, CDR2 SNEGSKA (reference sequence). This CDR3 region has 11 residues. Trimming shortened V by 0 bases and J by 6 bases, and 5 bases separated the two germline ends. Here the CDR3 DNA reads TGCAGTGCTAGAGAGCGAGCTGAAGCTTTCTTT. Translation gives CSARERAEAFF.

J is TRBJ2-3 and V is TRBV5-4; 7 bases are shared with TRBD1. The length of the CDR3 is 13 residues. Germline CDR1 reads SGHNT; CDR2 reads YYREEE (reference sequence). J lost 4 bases, V lost 7 bases, and 6 bases had no gene match. CDR3 sequence reads: CASHGQVPDTQYF. The CDR3 DNA follows: TGTGCCAGCCATGGACAGGTTCCAGATACGCAGTATTTT.

CDR3 in DNA: TGTGCCAGCAGCTTGGGGGCGGGGCGGGGGAACATATTACGTACGCAGTATTTT. Protein product: CASSLGAGRGNILRTQYF. The chain has TRBV5-6 and TRBJ2-3; 7 nucleotides align to TRBD2. J was trimmed by 8 bases and V by 0 bases; bases with no gene match: 18. In germline, CDR1 is SGHDT, CDR2 YYEEEE. The CDR3 consists of 18 residues. The full variable domain, with the rest looked up from reference TRBV5-6 and TRBJ2-3, is DAGVTQSPTHLIKTRGQQVTLRCSPKSGHDTVSWYQQALGQGPQFIFQYYEEEERQRGNFPDRFSGHQFPNYSSELNVNALLLGDSALYLCASSLGAGRGNILRTQYFGPGTRLTVL.

V gene TRBV5-8 combines with J gene TRBJ1-2, with 7 positions matching TRBD1. The CDR3 is made up of 13 amino acids. V trimming: 4 bases; J trimming: 4 bases; junction bases outside the gene matches: 4. Germline V lookup: CDR1 SGHTS, CDR2 YDEGEE. The CDR3 DNA reads as TGTGCCAGCAGCAGGACAGGCCTCTATGGCTACACCTTC. Protein sequence: CASSRTGLYGYTF. Together with reference TRBV5-8 and TRBJ1-2, the CDR3 gives the full variable domain: EAGVTQSPTHLIKTRGQQATLRCSPISGHTSVYWYQQALGLGLQFLLWYDEGEERNRGNFPPRFSGRQFPNYSSELNVNALELEDSALYLCASSRTGLYGYTFGSGTRLTVV.

The V gene is TRBV29-1, the J gene TRBJ1-2; TRBD1 is a possible D gene (6 bases). V was cut by 7 bases and J by 1 base, with 25 bases left in between. There are 17 residues in the CDR3. CDR1 SQVTM and CDR2 ANQGSEA come from the germline V gene. Written as DNA, the CDR3 is TGCAGCGCTCCTCTCGGGACAAAGGGGTTGGGTAACTATGGCTACACCTTC. Translating gives CSAPLGTKGLGNYGYTF.

This rearrangement joins TRBV18 to TRBJ2-5; D unresolved. The CDR3 runs 14 residues. The V gene lost 3 bases and the J gene lost 1 base, with 9 bases spanning the gap. In germline, CDR1 is KGHSH, CDR2 LQKENI. The CDR3 DNA sequence: TGTGCCAGCTCACCTGGACCTTCCCAAGAGACCCAGTACTTC. It specifies CASSPGPSQETQYF.

CDR3 region: CASSYGLAYEQYF. The CDR3 nucleotides read TGTGCCAGCAGTTACGGACTAGCCTACGAGCAGTACTTC. The chain links TRBV6-5 to TRBJ2-7; TRBD2 matches at 7 bases. CDR3 length: 13 residues. The germline V gene encodes CDR1 MNHEY and CDR2 SVGAGI. After removal of 2 bases from V and 2 bases from J, the junction contained 0 bases not matched to a gene.

The chain links TRBV7-2 to TRBJ2-3; tentative D call: TRBD2 (6 bases). The ends were cut back, 4 bases at V and 6 bases at J, with 8 bases in the middle. The germline V gene has CDR1 SGHTA and CDR2 FQGNSA. The CDR3 has 12 residues. The CDR3 bases are TGTGCCAGCAGCTCACTAGCCGATACGCAGTATTTT. Protein sequence: CASSSLADTQYF.

The rearrangement joins TRBV11-3 to TRBJ2-3, with D tentatively TRBD1 (5 bases). Trimming left V 1 base short and J 5 bases short, with 13 bases between. Looked up from germline, CDR1 is SGHNT and CDR2 is YENEEA. CDR3 length equals 15 residues. CDR3 in amino acids: CASSLGGGSLDTQYF. Written as DNA, the CDR3 is TGTGCCAGCAGCTTAGGGGGCGGCAGTTTAGATACGCAGTATTTT.

The gene calls are TRBV2 and TRBJ1-2; D is unclear. Germline-derived CDR1 and CDR2 are SNHLY and FYNNEI. Trimming pared 1 base from V and 7 bases from J, leaving 13 bases between. This CDR3 comprises 14 residues. The CDR3 spells CASSEVAGSAGYTF. The CDR3 region has the DNA TGTGCCAGCAGTGAAGTGGCGGGATCGGCTGGCTACACCTTC.

This chain links TRBV5-1 with TRBJ2-1; TRBD2 agrees at 12 bases. Trimming cost V 5 bases and J 4 bases; bases outside gene matches: 7. Germline V CDR1 and CDR2: SGHRS, YFSETQ. The CDR3 contains 16 residues. CDR3 loop: CASSGSGTSGYNEQFF. CDR3 DNA sequence: TGCGCCAGCAGTGGGTCCGGGACTAGCGGGTACAATGAGCAGTTCTTC.

The chain has TRBV5-1 and TRBJ2-2; 12 nucleotides agree with TRBD2. The CDR3 spans 18 residues. Germline loops: CDR1 SGHRS, CDR2 YFSETQ. V lost 0 bases to trimming and J lost 6 bases; unmatched junction nucleotides: 9. DNA of the CDR3: TGCGCCAGCAGCTTGGGTGCAGCCACTAGCGGGAGGTCCGGGGAGCTGTTTTTT. Amino acids: CASSLGAATSGRSGELFF.